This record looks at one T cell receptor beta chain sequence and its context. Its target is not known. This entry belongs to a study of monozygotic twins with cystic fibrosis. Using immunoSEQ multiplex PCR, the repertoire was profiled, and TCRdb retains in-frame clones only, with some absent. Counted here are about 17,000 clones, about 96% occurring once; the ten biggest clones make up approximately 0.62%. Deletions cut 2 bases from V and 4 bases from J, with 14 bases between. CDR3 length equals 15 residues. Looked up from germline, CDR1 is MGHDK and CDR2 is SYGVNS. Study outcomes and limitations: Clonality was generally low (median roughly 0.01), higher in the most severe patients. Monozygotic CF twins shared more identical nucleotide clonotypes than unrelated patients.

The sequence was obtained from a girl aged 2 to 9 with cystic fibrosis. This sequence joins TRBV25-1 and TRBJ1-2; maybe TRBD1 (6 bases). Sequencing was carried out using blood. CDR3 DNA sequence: TGTGCCAGCAGTGAAAGGACAGATCCCATCTATGGCTACACCTTC. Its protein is CASSERTDPIYGYTF.